What follows is one T cell receptor beta chain and its context. CDR3 length: 15 residues. This specimen belongs to a study of blood T cell repertoires in COVID-19. Looking at the study overall: The United States, Italy and Spain supplied acute and convalescent COVID-19 samples. From T cells, B-cell-depleted T cells, or PBMCs came the material, which was cDNA or gDNA.

In the authors' methods: Amplification from reference gene primers served as the basis for estimated nucleated cell counts. The table came from immunoSEQ multiplex PCR; TCRdb's copy has only in-frame clones and leaves some out. V and J calls and clone size follow that table, whereas D and trimming were derived from the DNA. The repertoire holds under 150,000 clones, around nine tenths seen once, with approximately 1.2% in the top ten. The receptor comes from a woman aged 30 to 39 with acute COVID-19. The rearrangement joins TRBV12-1 to TRBJ2-1; the DNA was not compared with TRBD2, the D call given in the table. TRBV12-1 is a recognized pseudogene. The sequenced material came from PBMCs or T cells enriched from blood (not recorded which). The CDR3 bases are TGTGCCAGCAAGTCCACGGGAGGAGGCTACAATGAGCAGTTCTTC. Its translation is CASKSTGGGYNEQFF.